One and the same sample provided the 21 T cell receptor beta chains below, sequenced in a study of blood T cell repertoires in COVID-19. Clones were read by immunoSEQ multiplex PCR, and TCRdb kept only the in-frame ones, dropping some. The table has about 180,000 clones, 70% to 90% seen once. The sequencing sample was made of peripheral blood. These receptors were collected from a man aged 70-80 years with active or convalescent COVID-19.

V gene TRBV7-9 combines with J gene TRBJ2-6, with D possibly being TRBD1 (6 bases). The germline V gene encodes CDR1 SEHNR and CDR2 FQNEAQ (reference sequence). This CDR3 has 15 residues. V was trimmed by 5 bases and J by 1 base, leaving 9 bases between them. The CDR3: CASSRGQSGANVLTF. The DNA of the CDR3 is TGTGCCAGCAGCCGCGGACAGTCTGGGGCCAACGTCCTGACTTTC. The variable domain in full, completed from reference TRBV7-9 and TRBJ2-6, reads DTGVSQNPRHKITKRGQNVTFRCDPISEHNRLYWYRQTLGQGPEFLTYFQNEAQLEKSRLLSDRFSAERPKGSFSTLEIQRTEQGDSAMYLCASSRGQSGANVLTFGAGSRLTVL.

The chain is built from TRBV27 and TRBJ2-3; D may be TRBD1 (7 bases). Germline V gives CDR1 MNHEY, CDR2 SMNVEV (reference sequence). V was clipped by 1 base and J by 2 bases, with 16 bases between them. The CDR3 is 17 amino acids. DNA of the CDR3: TGTGCCAGCAGTTTATTAGGGCAGGGGGGAGTCACAGATACGCAGTATTTT. Its translation is CASSLLGQGGVTDTQYF.

The rearrangement joins TRBV30 to TRBJ1-3, with 8 bases matching TRBD1. This CDR3 has 14 residues. Unmatched junction bases numbered 5, after V lost 5 bases and J lost 2 bases. The germline gives CDR1 GTSNPN, CDR2 SVGIG (reference sequence). The CDR3 loop reads CAWQTGAPGNTIYF. Written as DNA, the CDR3 is TGTGCCTGGCAGACAGGGGCCCCTGGAAACACCATATATTTT.

The chain uses TRBV18 and TRBJ1-1; D unclear. CDR1 is KGHSH, CDR2 LQKENI, per germline. Trimming removed 3 bases from V and 5 bases from J, with 10 bases in between. The CDR3 is 13 amino acids. The CDR3 coding sequence is TGTGCCAGCTCACCCATAGGCGGGACTGAAGCTTTCTTT. It encodes CASSPIGGTEAFF.

V usage is TRBV7-9 and J usage is TRBJ1-1, with D possibly TRBD1 on 5 matching bases. Germline values: CDR1 SEHNR, CDR2 FQNEAQ (reference sequence). Trimming removed 10 bases from V and 4 bases from J, with 10 bases in between. The CDR3 length is 11 residues. The CDR3 loop is CATGVSTEAFF. In DNA form, the CDR3 reads TGTGCCACGGGGGTGAGCACTGAAGCTTTCTTT.

The rearrangement joins TRBV6-2 or TRBV6-3 to TRBJ2-1; no clear D gene. V lost 2 bases and J 7 bases, leaving 9 bases between the germline ends. The CDR3 totals 13 residues. Germline assignment: CDR1 MNHEY and CDR2 SVGEGT. The CDR3 DNA follows: TGTGCCAGCAGTTACCCCCCCGAGAATGAGCAGTTCTTC. Amino acids: CASSYPPENEQFF.

This chain links TRBV29-1 with TRBJ2-3; D remains ambiguous. The CDR3 contains 13 residues. The germline gives CDR1 SQVTM, CDR2 ANQGSEA. V was pared by 6 bases and J by 4 bases, with 14 bases between. CDR3 DNA: TGCAGCGTCCCCGGCGTGGGCCCAGATACGCAGTATTTT. The encoded protein is CSVPGVGPDTQYF.

CDR3 region: CASSRTFGDQPQHF. The CDR3 nucleotides read TGTGCCAGCTCACGAACCTTCGGGGATCAGCCCCAGCATTTT. The chain joins TRBV18 to TRBJ1-5; no definite D call. The germline gives CDR1 KGHSH, CDR2 LQKENI. V gave up 4 bases and J gave up 5 bases, with 12 bases separating them. This CDR3 contains 14 residues. The variable domain in full, with the rest retrieved from reference TRBV18 and TRBJ1-5, is NAGVMQNPRHLVRRRGQEARLRCSPMKGHSHVYWYRQLPEEGLKFMVYLQKENIIDESGMPKERFSAEFPKEGPSILRIQQVVRGDSAAYFCASSRTFGDQPQHFGDGTRLSIL.

This clone was counted a single time. This rearrangement joins TRBV4-3 to TRBJ1-4; D possibly corresponds to TRBD1 (5 bases). Trimming left V 0 bases short and J 10 bases short, with 12 bases between. The CDR3 totals 14 residues. Germline V gives CDR1 LGHNA, CDR2 YSLEER. CDR3 in DNA: TGCGCCAGCAGCCAAGATTACCCCGGGGGAAAACTGTTTTTT. Translating it yields CASSQDYPGGKLFF.

This clone was detected once. V is TRBV27 and J is TRBJ1-1; no definite D call. The V gene's germline CDR1 is MNHEY and CDR2 SMNVEV (reference sequence). Trimming removed 9 bases from V and 1 base from J, with 12 bases in between. This CDR3 has 13 amino acids. CDR3 in DNA: TGTGCCAGTTCCCGGGTAAGGAACACTGAAGCTTTCTTT. The encoded protein is CASSRVRNTEAFF.

The gene calls are TRBV6-6 and TRBJ1-2, with TRBD1 identical over 8 bases. The V gene's germline CDR1 is MNHNY and CDR2 SVGAGI (reference sequence). The CDR3 length is 14 residues. V was pared by 2 bases and J by 4 bases, with 3 bases of the junction left unmatched. CDR3 loop: CASSYQGQAYGYTF. The DNA of the CDR3 is TGTGCCAGCAGTTACCAGGGACAGGCCTATGGCTACACCTTC.

The V call is TRBV4-3, the J call TRBJ2-3; D perhaps matches TRBD2 (5 bases). Per germline, CDR1 LGHNA and CDR2 YSLEER. The CDR3 extends over 18 amino acids. Deletions cut 4 bases from V and 2 bases from J, with 22 bases between. The CDR3 spells CASSLLIPRPLVTDTQYF. Here the CDR3 DNA reads TGCGCCAGCAGCCTGCTGATACCCCGCCCACTAGTCACAGATACGCAGTATTTT.

Only a few counts were recorded for this clone. CDR3 sequence: CASSLESGRVTQYF. CDR3 sequence (DNA): TGTGCCAGCAGCTTAGAAAGCGGGAGGGTTACGCAGTATTTT. This chain joins TRBV7-2 and TRBJ2-3; 10 nucleotides line up with TRBD2. J gave up 8 bases and V 1 base, and 3 bases lay outside the gene matches. Germline assignment: CDR1 SGHTA and CDR2 FQGNSA. The CDR3 has 14 residues.

A single count supports this clone. The chain combines TRBV9 with TRBJ1-1; D is undetermined. The germline V gene has CDR1 SGDLS and CDR2 YYNGEE. There are 14 residues in the CDR3. V lost 4 bases to trimming and J lost 0 bases, with 10 bases between them. CDR3 DNA sequence: TGTGCCAGCAGCTCCGGAGATATGAACACTGAAGCTTTCTTT. Amino acids: CASSSGDMNTEAFF.

The chain carries TRBV29-1 and TRBJ2-1; 9 bases match TRBD1. Germline V CDR1 and CDR2: SQVTM, ANQGSEA. The CDR3 is 16 residues long. The J segment lost 4 bases and the V segment lost 5 bases, leaving 12 bases of the junction unmatched. The CDR3: CSVRTGARYPYNEQFF. CDR3 nucleotide sequence: TGCAGCGTTCGGACAGGGGCGCGTTACCCTTACAATGAGCAGTTCTTC.

The chain has TRBV2 and TRBJ1-2, with D possibly being TRBD1 (5 bases). V dropped 10 bases and J dropped 3 bases, with 12 bases sitting between them. Germline V gene sequence: CDR1 SNHLY, CDR2 FYNNEI. This CDR3 spans 12 amino acids. CDR3 in amino acids: CATDGTYYGYTF. The CDR3 DNA is TGTGCCACCGACGGGACTTACTATGGCTACACCTTC.

The sample holds one count of this clone. This chain connects TRBV27 to TRBJ2-7; 7 nucleotides match TRBD2. This CDR3 spans 15 amino acids. V shed 6 bases, J shed 5 bases, and the junction held 13 bases outside the gene matches. Germline V gene lookup returns CDR1 MNHEY and CDR2 SMNVEV (reference sequence). The CDR3 loop is CASRAGGAGVNEQYF. CDR3 bases: TGTGCCAGCAGGGCAGGTGGCGCGGGAGTGAACGAGCAGTACTTC.

V usage is TRBV28 and J usage is TRBJ2-7; perhaps TRBD1 as D (5 bases). This CDR3 spans 12 amino acids. The V end lost 3 bases, the J end lost 5 bases, and 8 bases lay between the germline ends. Germline lookup yields CDR1 MDHEN and CDR2 SYDVKM. The CDR3 sequence: CASSLLGDEQYF. Here the CDR3 DNA reads TGTGCCAGCAGTTTGTTAGGGGACGAGCAGTACTTC.

This clone appeared a few times. The chain carries TRBV3-1 (or the pseudogene TRBV3-2) and TRBJ1-2; no clear D. CDR3 length: 14 residues. Trimming shortened V by 1 base and J by 4 bases, and 10 bases separated the two germline ends. Germline values: CDR1 LGHDT, CDR2 YNNKEL (reference sequence). CDR3 in DNA: TGTGCCAGCAGCCAAGCGTTGTCTCGCTATGGCTACACCTTC. Protein sequence: CASSQALSRYGYTF.

The CDR3 nucleotides are TGTGCCAGTAGTCCATCGGACAGCACTAACTATGGCTACACCTTC. It specifies CASSPSDSTNYGYTF. The J gene is TRBJ1-2, the V gene TRBV19, with a possible D match to TRBD1 (6 bases). Deletions cut 5 bases from V and 0 bases from J, with 13 bases between. The CDR3 is 15 amino acids. Germline CDR1 and CDR2: LNHDA and SQIVND (reference sequence). Combining the CDR3 with reference TRBV19 and TRBJ1-2 gives the whole variable domain DGGITQSPKYLFRKEGQNVTLSCEQNLNHDAMYWYRQDPGQGLRLIYYSQIVNDFQKGDIAEGYSVSREKKESFPLTVTSAQKNPTAFYLCASSPSDSTNYGYTFGSGTRLTVV.

The chain links TRBV6-5 to TRBJ2-7, with D uncertain. CDR3 length: 14 residues. The V and J ends lost 2 bases and 1 base respectively, with 9 bases between them. Germline loops: CDR1 MNHEY, CDR2 SVGAGI. This CDR3 is CASSYGPGSYEQYF. The CDR3 DNA reads TGTGCCAGCAGTTACGGGCCTGGTTCCTACGAGCAGTACTTC.